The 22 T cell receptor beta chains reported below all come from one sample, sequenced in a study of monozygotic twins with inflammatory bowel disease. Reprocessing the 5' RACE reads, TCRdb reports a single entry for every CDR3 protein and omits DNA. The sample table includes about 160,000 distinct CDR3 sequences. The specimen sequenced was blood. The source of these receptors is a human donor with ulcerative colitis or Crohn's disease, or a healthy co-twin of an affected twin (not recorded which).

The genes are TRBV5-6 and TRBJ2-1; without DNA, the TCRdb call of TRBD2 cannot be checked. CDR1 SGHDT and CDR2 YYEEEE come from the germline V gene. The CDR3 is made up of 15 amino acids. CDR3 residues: CASSLIRLERNEQFF.

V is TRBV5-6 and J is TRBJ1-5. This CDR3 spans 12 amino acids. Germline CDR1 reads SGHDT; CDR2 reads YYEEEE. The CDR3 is CASSLRGQPQHF.

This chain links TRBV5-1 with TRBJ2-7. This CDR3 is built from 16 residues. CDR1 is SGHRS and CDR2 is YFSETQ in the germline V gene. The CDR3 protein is CASSYTETSRSYEQYF.

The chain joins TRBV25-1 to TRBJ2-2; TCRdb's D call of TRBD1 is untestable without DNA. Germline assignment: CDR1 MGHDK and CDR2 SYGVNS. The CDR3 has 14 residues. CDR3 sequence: CASTDRVDTGELFF.

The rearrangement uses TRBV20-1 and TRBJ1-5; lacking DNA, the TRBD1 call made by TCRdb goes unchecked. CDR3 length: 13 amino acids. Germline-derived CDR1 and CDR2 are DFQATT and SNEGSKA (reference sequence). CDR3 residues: CSARGDPDQPQHF.

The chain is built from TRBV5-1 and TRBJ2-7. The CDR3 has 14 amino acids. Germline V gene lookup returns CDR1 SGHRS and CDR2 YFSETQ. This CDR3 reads CASSLDSRLYEQYF.

The chain's CDR3 is CASTGTGNGNQPQHF. The chain links TRBV2 to TRBJ1-5; with no DNA, the TCRdb D assignment of TRBD1 cannot be verified. The CDR3 has 15 residues. In germline, CDR1 is SNHLY, CDR2 FYNNEI.

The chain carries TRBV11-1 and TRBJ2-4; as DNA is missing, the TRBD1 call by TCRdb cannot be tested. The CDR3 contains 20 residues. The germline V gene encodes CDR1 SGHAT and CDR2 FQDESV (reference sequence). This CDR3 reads CASSLAGGFWDTEAKNIQYF.

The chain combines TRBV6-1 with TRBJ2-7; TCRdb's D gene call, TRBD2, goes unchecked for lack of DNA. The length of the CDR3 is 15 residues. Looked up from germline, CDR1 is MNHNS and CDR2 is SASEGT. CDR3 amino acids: CASSLGTSGVYEQYF.

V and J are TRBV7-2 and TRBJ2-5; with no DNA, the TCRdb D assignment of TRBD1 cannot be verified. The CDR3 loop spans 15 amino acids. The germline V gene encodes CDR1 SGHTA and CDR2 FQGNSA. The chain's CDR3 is CASSFQQGAGETQYF. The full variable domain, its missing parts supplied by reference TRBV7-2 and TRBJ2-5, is GAGVSQSPSNKVTEKGKDVELRCDPISGHTALYWYRQSLGQGLEFLIYFQGNSAPDKSGLPSDRFSAERTGGSVSTLTIQRTQQEDSAVYLCASSFQQGAGETQYFGPGTRLLVL.

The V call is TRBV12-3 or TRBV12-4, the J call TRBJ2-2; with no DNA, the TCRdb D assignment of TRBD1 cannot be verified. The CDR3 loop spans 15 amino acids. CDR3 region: CASSIQGRGTGELFF.

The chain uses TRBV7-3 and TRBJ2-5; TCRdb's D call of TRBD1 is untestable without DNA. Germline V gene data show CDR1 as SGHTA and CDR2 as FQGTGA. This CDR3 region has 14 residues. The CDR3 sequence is CASSSTGAQETQYF.

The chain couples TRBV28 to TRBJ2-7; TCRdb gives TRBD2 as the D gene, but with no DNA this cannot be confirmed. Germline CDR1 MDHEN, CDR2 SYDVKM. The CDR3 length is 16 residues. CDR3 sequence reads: CASSFPRALRGSEQYF.

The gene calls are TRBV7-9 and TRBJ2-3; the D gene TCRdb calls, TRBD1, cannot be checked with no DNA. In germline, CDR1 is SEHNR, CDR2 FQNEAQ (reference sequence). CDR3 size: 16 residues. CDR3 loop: CASSFDRDLSTDTQYF.

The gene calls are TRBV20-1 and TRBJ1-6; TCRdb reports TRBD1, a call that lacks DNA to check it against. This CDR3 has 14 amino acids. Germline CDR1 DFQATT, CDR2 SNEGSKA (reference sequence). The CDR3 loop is CSARITGKNSPLHF.

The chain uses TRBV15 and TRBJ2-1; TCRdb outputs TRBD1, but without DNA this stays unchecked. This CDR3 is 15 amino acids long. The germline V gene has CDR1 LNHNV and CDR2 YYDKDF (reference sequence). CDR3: CATSKGVSSYNEQFF. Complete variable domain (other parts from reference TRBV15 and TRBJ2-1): DAMVIQNPRYQVTQFGKPVTLSCSQTLNHNVMYWYQQKSSQAPKLLFHYYDKDFNNEADTPDNFQSRRPNTSFCFLDIRSPGLGDTAMYLCATSKGVSSYNEQFFGPGTRLTVL.

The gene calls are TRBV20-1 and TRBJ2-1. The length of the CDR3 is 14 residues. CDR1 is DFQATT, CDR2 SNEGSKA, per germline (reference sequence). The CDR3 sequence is CSAWTASSYNEQFF.

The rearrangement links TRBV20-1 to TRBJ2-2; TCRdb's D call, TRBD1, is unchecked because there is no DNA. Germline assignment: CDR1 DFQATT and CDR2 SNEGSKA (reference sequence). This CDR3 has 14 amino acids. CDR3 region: CSARGQGADGELFF.

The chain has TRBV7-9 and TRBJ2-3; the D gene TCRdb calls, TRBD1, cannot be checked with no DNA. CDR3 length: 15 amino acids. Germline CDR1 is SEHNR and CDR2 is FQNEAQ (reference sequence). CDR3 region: CASSSGTGLTDTQYF.

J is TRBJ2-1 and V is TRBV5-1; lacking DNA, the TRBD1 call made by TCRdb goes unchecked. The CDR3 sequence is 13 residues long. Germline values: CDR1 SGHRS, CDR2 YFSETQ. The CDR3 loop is CASSLGLGDEQFF.

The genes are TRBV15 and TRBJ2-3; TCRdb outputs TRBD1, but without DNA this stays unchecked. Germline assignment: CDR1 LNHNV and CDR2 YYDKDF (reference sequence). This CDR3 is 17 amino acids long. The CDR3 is CATRGPPGTGVTDTQYF. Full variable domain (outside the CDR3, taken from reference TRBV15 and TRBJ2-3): DAMVIQNPRYQVTQFGKPVTLSCSQTLNHNVMYWYQQKSSQAPKLLFHYYDKDFNNEADTPDNFQSRRPNTSFCFLDIRSPGLGDTAMYLCATRGPPGTGVTDTQYFGPGTRLTVL.

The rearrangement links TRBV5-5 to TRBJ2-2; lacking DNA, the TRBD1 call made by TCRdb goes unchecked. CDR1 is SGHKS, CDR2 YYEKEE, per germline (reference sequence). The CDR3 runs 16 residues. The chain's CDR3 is CASSLDGGTNTGELFF.